This T cell receptor beta chain was retrieved from a study of CD4+ T cells in melanoma. The assay was immunoSEQ multiplex PCR, and TCRdb's table has in-frame clones only and misses some. Of about 140,000 clones in the sample, around 90% were seen once. The CDR3 contains 13 residues. The ends were cut back, 6 bases at V and 4 bases at J, with 10 bases in the middle. Germline V gene data show CDR1 as MNHEY and CDR2 as SVGAGI. This sequence joins TRBV6-5 and TRBJ1-5, with D perhaps TRBD1 (6 bases). This clonotype was sampled from a human donor with melanoma. DNA of the CDR3: TGTGCCAGCAGGGACAGCCTTAATCAGCCCCAGCATTTT. Protein product: CASRDSLNQPQHF.